The 18 T cell receptor beta chains given below trace back to one sample, sequenced in a study of patients and donors after allogeneic stem cell transplantation. TCRdb re-called the RT-PCR reads through MiXCR, storing one row per CDR3 protein. The sample has about a million distinct CDR3 sequences; under 20% are singletons. Source material: blood, either unsorted or a sorted T cell fraction (not recorded which). All receptors come from a human donor who was either an allogeneic HSCT recipient or a stem cell or donor lymphocyte infusion donor (not recorded which). It is not recorded whose cells these are; they may come from a transplant donor.

This clonotype was detected a few times. V is TRBV2 and J is TRBJ2-5, with a possible D match to TRBD2 (6 bases). CDR1 and CDR2 from the germline V gene are SNHLY and FYNNEI. The CDR3 sequence is 13 residues long. Trimming removed 8 bases at V and 4 bases at J, with 14 bases between. CDR3 sequence (DNA): TGTGCCAGCTCCCGGGACTTAATAGAGACCCAGTACTTC. The encoded protein is CASSRDLIETQYF.

This clonotype was counted only a few times. The chain carries TRBV20-1 and TRBJ2-3; 8 bases are a match to TRBD2. J lost 3 bases, V lost 0 bases, and 8 bases had no gene match. CDR3 length: 16 amino acids. The germline V gene encodes CDR1 DFQATT and CDR2 SNEGSKA (reference sequence). In DNA, the CDR3 is TGCAGTGCTAGAGATCGACGGGAGGGCAGTACAGATACGCAGTATTTT. Amino acid sequence: CSARDRREGSTDTQYF.

V is TRBV10-3 and J is TRBJ1-3; 9 bases map to TRBD1. V lost 5 bases to trimming and J lost 0 bases; unmatched junction nucleotides: 5. Germline V gene sequence: CDR1 ENHRY, CDR2 SYGVKD. This CDR3 has 16 amino acids. This CDR3 is CAISLGTGNSGNTIYF. As DNA, the CDR3 is TGTGCCATCAGTTTAGGGACAGGGAACTCTGGAAACACCATATATTTT.

This clonotype has only a few counts. This chain connects TRBV4-1 to TRBJ2-1; 9 bases map to TRBD2. This CDR3 region has 17 residues. The trim removed 0 bases at V and 4 bases at J, leaving 7 bases unmatched. Looked up from germline, CDR1 is MGHRA and CDR2 is YSYEKL. CDR3 DNA: TGCGCCAGCAGCCAAGAGGGGTATCTAGCGGGGTACAATGAGCAGTTCTTC. Translated, it gives CASSQEGYLAGYNEQFF.

This chain joins TRBV5-1 and TRBJ1-5; possibly TRBD1 for D (5 bases). Germline V gene data show CDR1 as SGHRS and CDR2 as YFSETQ. Trimming left V 7 bases short and J 3 bases short, with 17 bases between. This CDR3 is built from 15 residues. The CDR3 DNA is TGCGCCAGCCTTCTAGGGGCAGCCAACAATCAGCCCCAGCATTTT. Its protein product is CASLLGAANNQPQHF.

This chain joins TRBV21-1 and TRBJ2-7; no check of the table's D call, TRBD1, against the DNA was made. TRBV21-1 is reported as a pseudogene. This CDR3 is built from 15 residues. The CDR3 bases are TGTGCCAGCAGCAAAGAAGGGGGGCGAACCTACGAGCAGTACTTC. Translated: CASSKEGGRTYEQYF.

This clonotype was detected a few times. This rearrangement joins TRBV10-3 to TRBJ1-2; 8 bases are a match to TRBD1. CDR1 and CDR2 from the germline V gene are ENHRY and SYGVKD. J lost 4 bases, V lost 2 bases, and 18 bases had no gene match. The CDR3 is 19 residues long. CDR3 nucleotide sequence: TGTGCCATCAGTGAGGGGAGCGTAAGGAAGGACAGGGTGACCTATGGCTACACCTTC. Protein: CAISEGSVRKDRVTYGYTF.

This clonotype was observed many times. The J gene is TRBJ2-1, the V gene TRBV12-3 or TRBV12-4; 12 bases are a match to TRBD2. The CDR3 totals 16 residues. With V trimmed by 7 bases and J by 0 bases, 4 bases remained unmatched. The CDR3 nucleotides are TGTGCCAGCATTCTAGCGGGAGGGCCCTCCTACAATGAGCAGTTCTTC. Its translation: CASILAGGPSYNEQFF.

This clonotype was observed a handful of times. This chain connects TRBV6-5 to TRBJ1-1; D possibly corresponds to TRBD1 (6 bases). Germline lookup yields CDR1 MNHEY and CDR2 SVGAGI. This CDR3 spans 15 amino acids. V was trimmed by 1 base and J by 0 bases, leaving 9 bases between them. CDR3 DNA sequence: TGTGCCAGCAGTTACTTGACAGGTATGAACACTGAAGCTTTCTTT. Translated, it gives CASSYLTGMNTEAFF.

There are many counts of this clonotype. The V gene is TRBV25-1, the J gene TRBJ2-2; unclear D gene. Germline V CDR1 and CDR2: MGHDK, SYGVNS. With 2 bases removed from V and 0 bases from J, the gap between germline ends came to 4 bases. There are 14 residues in the CDR3. The DNA for the CDR3 is TGTGCCAGCAGTGAAGCACCGAACACCGGGGAGCTGTTTTTT. Residues: CASSEAPNTGELFF.

The chain joins TRBV7-8 to TRBJ2-5; the D gene is possibly TRBD2 (7 bases). Germline V lookup: CDR1 SGHVS, CDR2 FQNEAQ. Trimming removed 2 bases from V and 2 bases from J, with 21 bases in between. The length of the CDR3 is 18 residues. The CDR3 protein is CASSLSKGGGPRQETQYF. In DNA form, the CDR3 reads TGTGCCAGCAGCTTATCGAAGGGGGGGGGGCCGAGGCAAGAGACCCAGTACTTC.

This clonotype has a single count. This chain uses TRBV7-2 with TRBJ2-7, with 11 bases fitting TRBD2. CDR3 length equals 17 residues. With 3 bases clipped from V and 0 bases from J, the junction kept 7 bases outside the gene matches. In germline, CDR1 is SGHTA, CDR2 FQGNSA. The CDR3, as DNA: TGTGCCAGCAGCTTGGCTAGCGGGGGGCTGAGCTCCTACGAGCAGTACTTC. Its translation is CASSLASGGLSSYEQYF.

The chain combines TRBV12-3 or TRBV12-4 with TRBJ2-7; possible D gene TRBD2, 6 bases. CDR3 length equals 16 residues. The V end lost 1 base, the J end lost 3 bases, and 16 bases lay between the germline ends. CDR3: CASSLGGVSGNYEQYF. In DNA form, the CDR3 reads TGTGCCAGCAGTTTAGGGGGAGTTAGCGGAAACTACGAGCAGTACTTC.

This chain links TRBV14 with TRBJ2-3; TRBD2 matches at 13 bases. Germline V gene data show CDR1 as SGHDN and CDR2 as FVKESK. The CDR3 loop spans 19 amino acids. J lost 4 bases, V lost 4 bases, and 14 bases had no gene match. CDR3 nucleotide sequence: TGTGCCAGCAGCCCACTAGCGGGGGGGCCGAGAATACGTCCAGATACGCAGTATTTT. Residues: CASSPLAGGPRIRPDTQYF.

The sample holds a few counts of this clonotype. The chain couples TRBV7-2 to TRBJ2-7, with 13 bases lining up with TRBD2. The germline CDR1 and CDR2 sequences are SGHTA and FQGNSA. V lost 5 bases, J lost 3 bases, and 4 bases stayed unmatched. CDR3 size: 15 residues. Here the CDR3 DNA reads TGTGCCAGCAGCAAAGGACTAGCGGGGGACTACGAGCAGTACTTC. As protein: CASSKGLAGDYEQYF.

This clonotype was seen a handful of times. V usage is TRBV6-5 and J usage is TRBJ2-3, with D perhaps assigned TRBD1 or TRBD2 (5 bases each). The germline V gene encodes CDR1 MNHEY and CDR2 SVGAGI. The V end was cut by 0 bases, the J end by 9 bases, with 10 bases between. This CDR3 region has 13 residues. CDR3 in DNA: TGTGCCAGCAGTTACTCGGGGGTCGAGACGCAGTATTTT. It translates to CASSYSGVETQYF.

This clonotype was detected only a few times. CDR3 coding DNA: TGTGCCAGCAGCGACAGTCGCACAGGGGGCCCTTTGAGCAATCAGCCCCAGCATTTT. It specifies CASSDSRTGGPLSNQPQHF. The rearrangement joins TRBV2 to TRBJ1-5; TRBD1 aligns across 9 bases. V was pared by 6 bases and J by 1 base, with 16 bases of the junction left unmatched. There are 19 residues in the CDR3. Germline assignment: CDR1 SNHLY and CDR2 FYNNEI.

The rearrangement joins TRBV5-6 to TRBJ1-1; TRBD1 agrees at 8 bases. CDR1 and CDR2 (germline): SGHDT, YYEEEE. The CDR3 contains 18 residues. V dropped 2 bases and J dropped 1; count of bases not matched to a gene: 13. In DNA, the CDR3 is TGTGCCAGCAGCTTTTATGGGCGCAGGGGGCTTTGGAACACTGAAGCTTTCTTT. Its translation: CASSFYGRRGLWNTEAFF.